Listed below are T cell receptor beta chains from one sample, sequenced in a study of blood T cell repertoires in COVID-19. TCRdb's copy holds only in-frame clones and misses some; the assay was immunoSEQ multiplex PCR. Of around 250,000 clones in the sample, around 90% were seen once. The sequencing sample was made of peripheral blood. The receptors derive from a human donor in a cohort sampled during active COVID-19. The CDR3 runs from the conserved cysteine through the conserved F or W. Each record gives: CDR3 length, V gene, D gene, J gene, clone size, CDR3 protein, CDR3 DNA. A D gene is named only where the DNA matches it firmly. Clone size appears in some rows only: once, few, many, or a class for an expanded clone.

>15|TRBV18|.|TRBJ2-7|.
CASSPLETGIYEQYF
TGTGCCAGCTCACCATTAGAGACAGGCATCTACGAGCAGTACTTC
>15|TRBV7-2|.|TRBJ1-3|once
CASSPTQASGNTIYF
TGTGCCAGCAGCCCCACACAGGCGTCTGGAAACACCATATATTTT
>15|TRBV5-5|TRBD2|TRBJ2-7|once
CASSPGAGGLYEQYF
TGTGCCAGCAGCCCTGGGGCGGGAGGTCTTTACGAGCAGTACTTC
>15|TRBV7-2|TRBD1|TRBJ2-5|.
CASRRTGSWQETQYF
TGTGCCAGCAGAAGGACAGGGAGTTGGCAAGAGACCCAGTACTTC
>14|TRBV28|TRBD2|TRBJ2-3|.
CASGTSGSTDTQYF
TGTGCCAGCGGGACTAGCGGAAGCACAGATACGCAGTATTTT
>15|TRBV7-2|TRBD1|TRBJ1-1|.
CASSLEGTVNTEAFF
TGTGCCAGCAGCTTAGAGGGGACAGTGAACACTGAAGCTTTCTTT
>14|TRBV28|.|TRBJ2-7|.
CASSPVGGPREQYF
TGTGCCAGCAGCCCCGTGGGGGGACCTCGGGAGCAGTACTTC
>18|TRBV4-2|TRBD2|TRBJ2-2|.
CASSQDLGREKNTGELFF
TGTGCCAGCAGCCAAGATCTCGGGCGGGAGAAGAACACCGGGGAGCTGTTTTTT
>14|TRBV25-1|.|TRBJ2-7|once
CASSQGGYLYEQYF
TGTGCCAGCAGTCAGGGGGGTTACCTGTACGAGCAGTACTTC
>17|TRBV11-2|TRBD2|TRBJ2-2|.
CASSPGLAGGSPGELFF
TGTGCCAGCAGCCCGGGACTAGCGGGAGGGTCGCCCGGGGAGCTGTTTTTT
>13|TRBV4-3|.|TRBJ1-5|.
CASSQEIRAWQHF
TGCGCCAGCAGCCAAGAAATCAGGGCCTGGCAGCATTTT
>14|TRBV6-5|TRBD1|TRBJ1-4|.
CASSSDREEEKLFF
TGTGCCAGCAGTTCGGACAGGGAAGAAGAAAAACTGTTTTTT
>16|TRBV7-2|TRBD1|TRBJ2-7|.
CASSLGSGQGFYEQYF
TGTGCCAGCAGCCTAGGTTCGGGACAGGGTTTCTACGAGCAGTACTTC
>13|TRBV2|TRBD1|TRBJ1-3|.
CASSGTGGNTIYF
TGTGCCAGCAGTGGGACAGGTGGAAACACCATATATTTT
>14|TRBV19|.|TRBJ2-2|.
CASSIEVWTGELFF
TGTGCCAGTAGTATCGAGGTATGGACCGGGGAGCTGTTTTTT
>15|TRBV7-2|TRBD1|TRBJ2-7|.
CASSAAGTGRNEQYF
TGTGCCAGCAGCGCGGCCGGGACAGGGAGGAACGAGCAGTACTTC
>15|TRBV28|.|TRBJ1-1|.
CASSWQATPWTEAFF
TGTGCCAGCAGTTGGCAGGCCACGCCTTGGACTGAAGCTTTCTTT
>17|TRBV27|TRBD2|TRBJ2-1|.
CASSLRASGRKVGEQFF
TGTGCCAGCAGCCTAAGGGCTAGCGGGAGAAAAGTGGGTGAGCAGTTCTTC
>14|TRBV27|.|TRBJ1-1|.
CASSFSGTPGGAFF
TGTGCCAGCAGTTTTTCTGGGACACCCGGCGGAGCTTTCTTT
>15|TRBV3-1/TRBV3-2|.|TRBJ2-3|.
CASSLQGGATDTQYF
TGTGCCAGCAGCCTACAGGGAGGGGCCACAGATACGCAGTATTTT
>14|TRBV6-5|TRBD1|TRBJ2-7|few
CASSRGQGIYEQYF
TGTGCCAGCAGTAGGGGACAGGGGATATACGAGCAGTACTTC
>11|TRBV7-9|.|TRBJ2-7|.
CASSFFNEQYF
TGTGCCAGCAGCTTTTTTAACGAGCAGTACTTC
>14|TRBV18|.|TRBJ1-2|once
CASSPAGANYGYTF
TGTGCCAGCTCACCCGCGGGAGCTAACTATGGCTACACCTTC
>14|TRBV7-9|.|TRBJ1-4|.
CASSPPRSNEKLFF
TGTGCCAGCAGCCCCCCTAGGTCTAATGAAAAACTGTTTTTT
>15|TRBV5-1|TRBD2|TRBJ2-1|.
CASSPSGTSYNEQFF
TGCGCCAGCAGCCCGAGCGGGACCTCCTACAATGAGCAGTTCTTC
>13|TRBV9|.|TRBJ1-1|.
CASSSGREAEAFF
TGTGCCAGCAGCAGCGGAAGGGAGGCTGAAGCTTTCTTT
>14|TRBV5-1|TRBD1|TRBJ2-7|.
CASSWKDRGYEQYF
TGCGCCAGCAGCTGGAAGGACAGGGGCTACGAGCAGTACTTC
>14|TRBV27|.|TRBJ1-3|.
CASKQRFSGNTIYF
TGTGCCAGCAAGCAGCGCTTCTCTGGAAACACCATATATTTT
>14|TRBV5-4|TRBD1|TRBJ1-2|.
CASSLGQGHYGYTF
TGTGCCAGCAGCTTGGGACAGGGCCACTATGGCTACACCTTC